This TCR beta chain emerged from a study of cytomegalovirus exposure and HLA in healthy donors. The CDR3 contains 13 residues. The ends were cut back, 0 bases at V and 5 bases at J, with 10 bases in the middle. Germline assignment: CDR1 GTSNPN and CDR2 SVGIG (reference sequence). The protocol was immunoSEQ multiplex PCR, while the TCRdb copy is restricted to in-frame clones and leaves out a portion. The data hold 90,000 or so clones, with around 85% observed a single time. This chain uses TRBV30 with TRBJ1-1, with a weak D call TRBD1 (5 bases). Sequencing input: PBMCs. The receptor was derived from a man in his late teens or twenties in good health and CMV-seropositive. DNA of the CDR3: TGTGCCTGGAGTGTAGGTGGGGGGACTGAAGCTTTCTTT. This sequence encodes CAWSVGGGTEAFF.